This T cell receptor beta chain appears in the sequencing data of a study of blood T cell repertoires in COVID-19. Looking at the study overall: PBMCs, B-cell-depleted T cells, or T cells were the source of the cDNA or gDNA that made up the material.

V lost 0 bases to trimming and J lost 4 bases, with 15 bases between them. Germline V CDR1 and CDR2: LGHNA, YSLEER. This CDR3 comprises 16 residues. Among Cohort 3 donors, those recovered had two negative PCRs, clearance, or symptom resolution. Profiled with immunoSEQ multiplex PCR; TCRdb holds only in-frame clones, not every one. The sample has some 320,000 clones; more than 70% are singletons. The chain is built from TRBV4-3 and TRBJ2-5; no clear D gene. The origin of this receptor is a young woman who had recovered from COVID-19. The source material was PBMCs or T cells enriched from blood (not recorded which). DNA for the CDR3: TGCGCCAGCAGCCAAGATGTCGGCAACCCGGGAGAGACCCAGTACTTC. Protein sequence: CASSQDVGNPGETQYF.